Sequencing of this T cell receptor beta chain was carried out in a study of vaccination effects on CD4 cells after COVID-19. Study details: Samples were taken post-vaccine, and their median timing was 72 days after the second dose. It was with about 10 IU/ml IL-2 and roughly 9.2 ug/ml peptides that roughly 2.2 million PBMC per well were cultured.

The study, taken as a whole, reports: After vaccination of healthy people, only 1 of 255 vaccine-induced clones cross-reacted with common cold coronaviruses.

V was clipped by 6 bases and J by 0 bases, with 5 bases between them. The germline V gene encodes CDR1 SGHDN and CDR2 FVKESK. CDR3 length equals 13 residues. Following 10 days of culture, CD4+ T cells were isolated. Each participant received a vaccine that was either BNT162b2 or mRNA-1273, given as two doses. This clone has a handful of counts. Its antigen is unidentified. TCRdb keeps only in-frame clones here, not all; method: immunoSEQ multiplex PCR. Of under 35,000 clones in the sample, 74% were seen once. The starting material was CD4+ T cells from PBMCs cultured without peptide, obtained after COVID-19 vaccination. The rearrangement joins TRBV14 to TRBJ2-2, with D unresolved. The clonotype comes from a human donor who received a COVID-19 vaccine. The DNA of the CDR3 is TGTGCCAGCAGTCGGGCGAACACCGGGGAGCTGTTTTTT. Translation gives CASSRANTGELFF. The full variable domain, completed using reference TRBV14 and TRBJ2-2, is EAGVTQFPSHSVIEKGQTVTLRCDPISGHDNLYWYRRVMGKEIKFLLHFVKESKQDESGMPNNRFLAERTGGTYSTLKVQPAELEDSGVYFCASSRANTGELFFGEGSRLTVL.